This entry lists 18 T cell receptor beta chains sequenced from one sample in a study of OX40 agonist ivuxolimab in advanced cancers. Here immunoSEQ multiplex PCR was the method, and the copy in TCRdb shows in-frame clones only, minus some. Counted here are some 86,000 clones, 80% to 95% occurring once; the ten biggest clones make up less than 0.35%. This sample comprised CD4+ or CD8+ T cells sorted from blood, obtained in a trial of the OX40 agonist ivuxolimab. The receptors stem from an adult with an advanced solid tumor such as melanoma, head and neck, liver or kidney cancer.

This clone has only one observation. The V gene is TRBV7-8, the J gene TRBJ1-2, with D hard to call. There are 14 residues in the CDR3. Germline V gene sequence: CDR1 SGHVS, CDR2 FQNEAQ. Trimming pared 1 base from V and 4 bases from J, leaving 10 bases between. CDR3 amino acids: CASSLVQAGYGYTF. DNA for the CDR3: TGTGCCAGCAGCTTAGTCCAGGCTGGCTATGGCTACACCTTC.

V gene TRBV11-2 combines with J gene TRBJ2-7; 12 bases match TRBD1. Germline-derived CDR1 and CDR2 are SGHAT and FQNNGV. The CDR3 length is 17 residues. After removal of 1 base from V and 1 base from J, the junction contained 5 bases not matched to a gene. CDR3 coding DNA: TGTGCCAGCAGCTTAGGTGGGACAGGGGGCTCGTCCTACGAGCAGTACGTC. This translates into CASSLGGTGGSSYEQYV.

The gene calls are TRBV5-4 and TRBJ2-1; perhaps TRBD2 as D (5 bases). Germline V gives CDR1 SGHNT, CDR2 YYREEE (reference sequence). The germline V and J ends were trimmed by 4 bases and 1 base, with 12 bases remaining between them. This CDR3 has 15 amino acids. CDR3 nucleotide sequence: TGTGCCAGCAGCCCTCCCCGGGGTTCCTACAATGAGCAGTTCTTC. Translating it yields CASSPPRGSYNEQFF.

This clone turned up a few times. V usage is TRBV18 and J usage is TRBJ2-3, with D tentatively TRBD2 (7 bases). V shed 4 bases and J shed 2 bases, with 16 bases lying between them. The length of the CDR3 is 16 residues. Germline V gene data show CDR1 as KGHSH and CDR2 as LQKENI. The CDR3 bases are TGTGCCAGCTCACACTCTGAGGGGGGGGCCACAGATACGCAGTATTTT. Its protein is CASSHSEGGATDTQYF.

The chain recombines TRBV5-4 with TRBJ2-3; maybe TRBD2 (6 bases). The CDR3 runs to 14 residues. Germline CDR1 SGHNT, CDR2 YYREEE (reference sequence). V lost 1 base and J 5 bases, leaving 11 bases between the germline ends. CDR3 sequence reads: CASSLNGGKDTQYF. The CDR3 DNA reads TGTGCCAGCAGCTTGAACGGAGGGAAAGATACGCAGTATTTT.

Note on this clone: Compared with germline, one end of the junction differs, possibly owing to a read error. V usage is TRBV7-7 and J usage is TRBJ2-1; D remains ambiguous. The CDR3 is 13 amino acids. CDR1 and CDR2 (germline): SSHAT, FNYEAQ (reference sequence). CDR3: CASSSSSYNEQFF. The CDR3 DNA is TGTGCTAGCAGCTCGAGCTCCTACAATGAGCAGTTCTTC.

The rearrangement joins TRBV13 to TRBJ1-1; a weak D match, TRBD1 (6 bases). Trimming stripped 2 bases from V and 7 bases from J, with 17 bases between. The length of the CDR3 is 15 residues. Germline assignment: CDR1 PRHDT and CDR2 FYEKMQ (reference sequence). The CDR3 region has the DNA TGTGCCAGCAGCTTAAGGTCTGGGGGGCGCGTTGAAGCTTTCTTT. Translated, it gives CASSLRSGGRVEAFF.

This chain links TRBV7-6 with TRBJ1-5; tentative D call: TRBD1 (5 bases). The CDR3 extends over 15 amino acids. The germline CDR1 and CDR2 sequences are SGHVS and FNYEAQ. Trimming pared 2 bases from V and 6 bases from J, leaving 14 bases between. As DNA, the CDR3 is TGTGCCAGCAGCTTAAGCCAGGGAATGGGTCAGCCCCAGCATTTT. Translation: CASSLSQGMGQPQHF.

Turning to this clone: The same CDR3 can be traced to other DNA sequences in this sample. The chain is built from TRBV2 and TRBJ2-5, with 14 positions matching TRBD2. CDR3 length equals 15 residues. The germline CDR1 and CDR2 sequences are SNHLY and FYNNEI. V dropped 6 bases and J dropped 1; count of bases not matched to a gene: 1. CDR3 sequence reads: CASRGTSGGQETQYF. CDR3 nucleotides: TGTGCCAGCAGGGGGACTAGCGGGGGCCAAGAGACCCAGTACTTC.

The CDR3 bases are TGCGCCAGCAGCCAAGGGACAAAGACTAATGAAAAACTGTTTTTT. Protein sequence: CASSQGTKTNEKLFF. The chain has TRBV5-1 and TRBJ1-4, with a weak D call TRBD1 (6 bases). V lost 4 bases, J lost 2 bases, and 12 bases lay in between. Germline CDR1 reads SGHRS; CDR2 reads YFSETQ. This CDR3 comprises 15 residues.

V gene TRBV18 combines with J gene TRBJ2-6; 10 positions match TRBD1. Trimming took 2 bases from V and 0 from J; bases not matched to a gene: 10. Per the germline V gene, CDR1 is KGHSH and CDR2 is LQKENI. The CDR3 runs 20 residues. The CDR3 sequence: CASSPMTTGGESSGANVLTF. CDR3 nucleotide sequence: TGTGCCAGCTCACCAATGACGACAGGGGGCGAGAGCTCTGGGGCCAACGTCCTGACTTTC.

This clone was picked up one time. One end of the junction varies from germline; a read error may be responsible. The J gene is TRBJ1-6, the V gene TRBV7-8, with D unclear. Germline CDR1 and CDR2: SGHVS and FQNEAQ. The CDR3 consists of 17 residues. The CDR3 DNA follows: TGTGCCAGCTCTTCCAGGCAGCACCCCTCCAATAATTCACCCCTCCACTTT. This gives the protein CASSSRQHPSNNSPLHF.

The chain combines TRBV6-1 with TRBJ2-1; D is unresolved. Looked up from germline, CDR1 is MNHNS and CDR2 is SASEGT. With 7 bases removed from V and 5 bases from J, the gap between germline ends came to 15 bases. CDR3 size: 14 residues. CDR3 region: CASTEQLIHNEQFF. As DNA, the CDR3 is TGTGCCAGCACGGAGCAGCTCATCCACAATGAGCAGTTCTTC.

This chain links TRBV28 with TRBJ2-7; a weak D match, TRBD1 (7 bases). This CDR3 comprises 17 residues. With 5 bases removed from V and 2 bases from J, the gap between germline ends came to 22 bases. Germline V gene lookup returns CDR1 MDHEN and CDR2 SYDVKM. The CDR3 DNA is TGTGCCAGCAGTCGGCAGGGGGGTTGGACGGGCACCTACGAGCAGTACGTC. It is translated as CASSRQGGWTGTYEQYV.

The rearrangement uses TRBV7-9 and TRBJ1-1; D uncertain. The CDR3 consists of 16 residues. Per germline, CDR1 SEHNR and CDR2 FQNEAQ (reference sequence). The germline V and J ends were trimmed by 5 bases and 0 bases, with 16 bases remaining between them. The CDR3 DNA reads TGTGCCAGCAGCGCCGGGAAAACCTTCATGAACACTGAAGCTTTCTTT. It encodes CASSAGKTFMNTEAFF.

The chain employs TRBV6-5 and TRBJ1-2, with 8 bases matching TRBD1. V shed 4 bases, J shed 6 bases, and the junction held 10 bases outside the gene matches. The CDR3 totals 15 residues. Per germline, CDR1 MNHEY and CDR2 SVGAGI. DNA for the CDR3: TGTGCCAGCAGTTCCAATAGCGGACAGGGCCATGGCTACACCTTC. It translates to CASSSNSGQGHGYTF.

This chain joins TRBV7-2 and TRBJ1-4; a weak D match, TRBD1 (6 bases). The CDR3 sequence is 13 residues long. Per germline, CDR1 SGHTA and CDR2 FQGNSA. V lost 7 bases and J 7 bases, leaving 13 bases between the germline ends. CDR3 DNA: TGTGCCAGCAACTTCAGGGGATCTGAAAAACTGTTTTTT. It encodes CASNFRGSEKLFF.

The chain joins TRBV5-1 to TRBJ2-3, with 8 nucleotides matching TRBD2. The CDR3 totals 16 residues. Germline CDR1 is SGHRS and CDR2 is YFSETQ. V dropped 0 bases and J dropped 1; count of bases not matched to a gene: 4. CDR3 bases: TGCGCCAGCAGCTTGGGCCAAGCGGGGGGCACAGATACGCAGTATTTT. Translated, it gives CASSLGQAGGTDTQYF.